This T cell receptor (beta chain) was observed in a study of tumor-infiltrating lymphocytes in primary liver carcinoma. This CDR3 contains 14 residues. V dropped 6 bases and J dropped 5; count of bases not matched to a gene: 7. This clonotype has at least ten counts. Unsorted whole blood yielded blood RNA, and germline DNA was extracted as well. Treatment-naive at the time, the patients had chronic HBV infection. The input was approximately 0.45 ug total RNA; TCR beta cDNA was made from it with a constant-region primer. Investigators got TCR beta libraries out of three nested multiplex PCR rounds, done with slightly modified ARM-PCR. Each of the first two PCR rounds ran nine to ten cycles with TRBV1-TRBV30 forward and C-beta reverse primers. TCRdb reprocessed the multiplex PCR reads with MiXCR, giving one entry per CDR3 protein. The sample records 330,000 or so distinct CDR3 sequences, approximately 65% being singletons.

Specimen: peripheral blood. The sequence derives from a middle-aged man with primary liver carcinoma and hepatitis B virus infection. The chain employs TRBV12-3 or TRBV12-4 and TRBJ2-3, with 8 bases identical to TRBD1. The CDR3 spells CASSSGQGEDTQYF. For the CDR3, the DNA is TGTGCCAGCAGCTCAGGACAGGGTGAAGATACGCAGTATTTT.